Below are 18 T cell receptor beta chains sequenced from a single sample in a study of T cell changes during pregnancy in multiple sclerosis. Measured with immunoSEQ multiplex PCR; TCRdb has only the in-frame clones, and not every one. The table includes some 23,000 clones, roughly 90% detected once. Sequencing used CD4+ T cells from peripheral blood mononuclear cells, obtained in the first trimester of pregnancy. Receptors originate from a female donor in good health, enrolled as a control in a pregnancy study.

The chain carries TRBV9 and TRBJ2-2; tentatively, D is TRBD2 (6 bases). The V end lost 3 bases, the J end lost 8 bases, and 8 bases lay between the germline ends. Germline loops: CDR1 SGDLS, CDR2 YYNGEE. The CDR3 is 12 amino acids. The CDR3 here is CASSGGGGELFF. The CDR3 bases are TGTGCCAGCAGCGGGGGAGGAGGGGAGCTGTTTTTT.

This clone was counted between two and nine times. This rearrangement joins TRBV9 to TRBJ1-2; D is possibly TRBD1 (6 bases). The CDR3 consists of 15 residues. V was shortened by 0 bases and J by 8 bases, with 17 bases between the two germline ends. Germline assignment: CDR1 SGDLS and CDR2 YYNGEE. The CDR3 bases are TGTGCCAGCAGCGTAGCGGCCCAGGGGCCCTTAGGCTACACCTTC. This encodes CASSVAAQGPLGYTF.

A single count supports this clone. The chain employs TRBV6-5 and TRBJ1-2; D ambiguous. Germline lookup yields CDR1 MNHEY and CDR2 SVGAGI. The V end was cut by 4 bases, the J end by 4 bases, with 16 bases between. The CDR3 runs 15 residues. In DNA form, the CDR3 reads TGTGCCAGCAGTTTCTACTCTTCGGACTTCTATGGCTACACCTTC. This gives the protein CASSFYSSDFYGYTF.

CDR3 residues: CASKGRASYEQYF. CDR3 in DNA: TGTGCCAGCAAGGGCAGGGCCTCCTACGAGCAGTACTTC. The rearrangement links TRBV7-9 to TRBJ2-7; tentatively, D is TRBD1 (5 bases). Germline V CDR1 and CDR2: SEHNR, FQNEAQ (reference sequence). CDR3 size: 13 residues. The ends were cut back, 7 bases at V and 0 bases at J, with 10 bases in the middle.

The CDR3 DNA reads as TGTGCCAGCACCCAACAGGGCGCCACAGATACGCAGTATTTT. Protein product: CASTQQGATDTQYF. The V call is TRBV5-6, the J call TRBJ2-3, with D possibly TRBD1 on 6 matching bases. Germline CDR1 and CDR2: SGHDT and YYEEEE. The CDR3 consists of 14 residues. The V and J ends lost 6 bases and 2 bases respectively, with 13 bases between them.

This clone is a singleton in its sample. The chain uses TRBV10-3 and TRBJ1-1; TRBD1 agrees at 12 bases. The V segment lost 6 bases and the J segment 9 bases; nucleotides outside the gene matches: 8. CDR1 and CDR2 (germline): ENHRY, SYGVKD. This CDR3 is built from 14 residues. The CDR3 nucleotides are TGTGCCATCAGCGGGGGACAGGGGGCTGAGAAAGCTTTCTTT. Encoded protein: CAISGGQGAEKAFF.

V usage is TRBV18 and J usage is TRBJ1-4; 7 nucleotides align to TRBD1. Trimming cost V 6 bases and J 5 bases; bases outside gene matches: 6. The CDR3 extends over 14 amino acids. The germline V gene has CDR1 KGHSH and CDR2 LQKENI. The CDR3 DNA reads as TGTGCCAGCTCTCGACAGGGAGGAAATGAAAAACTGTTTTTT. This gives the protein CASSRQGGNEKLFF.

The rearrangement links TRBV6-1 to TRBJ1-2, with a tentative D call TRBD1 (6 bases). Germline CDR1 reads MNHNS; CDR2 reads SASEGT. Deletions cut 0 bases from V and 4 bases from J, with 9 bases between. CDR3 length: 14 amino acids. CDR3 amino acids: CASSEAQGSYGYTF. The CDR3 region has the DNA TGTGCCAGCAGTGAAGCGCAGGGGAGCTATGGCTACACCTTC.

The sample holds a few counts of this clone. V usage is TRBV6-1 and J usage is TRBJ1-1, with 7 bases fitting TRBD1. V lost 10 bases and J lost 2; bases outside the gene matches: 10. The CDR3 sequence is 14 residues long. In germline, CDR1 is MNHNS, CDR2 SASEGT. CDR3 nucleotides: TGTGCCACCACCCCGAACAGGGGAAACACTGAAGCTTTCTTT. It specifies CATTPNRGNTEAFF.

The CDR3, as DNA: TGTGCCAGCAGCTTATTCAGCTCCTACGAGCAGTACTTC. Translated, it gives CASSLFSSYEQYF. The chain combines TRBV7-2 with TRBJ2-7; no firm D call. The CDR3 is 13 amino acids. Between the trimmed V and J ends, which lost 2 bases and 0 bases, there was a span of 5 bases. Germline V gene lookup returns CDR1 SGHTA and CDR2 FQGNSA. The variable domain in full, completed from reference TRBV7-2 and TRBJ2-7, reads GAGVSQSPSNKVTEKGKDVELRCDPISGHTALYWYRQSLGQGLEFLIYFQGNSAPDKSGLPSDRFSAERTGGSVSTLTIQRTQQEDSAVYLCASSLFSSYEQYFGPGTRLTVT.

The chain recombines TRBV5-1 with TRBJ2-3; TRBD2 matches 8 bases. Trimming at V came to 0 bases and at J to 3 bases, leaving 3 bases not matched to a gene. Germline V gene sequence: CDR1 SGHRS, CDR2 YFSETQ. The CDR3 is 15 residues long. This CDR3 reads CASSLGGGRTDTQYF. Written as DNA, the CDR3 is TGCGCCAGCAGCTTGGGGGGCGGGAGGACAGATACGCAGTATTTT.

The chain recombines TRBV7-8 with TRBJ1-6, with D hard to call. CDR1 is SGHVS, CDR2 FQNEAQ, per germline. V lost 3 bases, J lost 0 bases, and 18 bases lay in between. The CDR3 is 19 amino acids. The CDR3 loop is CASSFETAYRSSYNSPLHF. The CDR3 DNA sequence: TGTGCCAGCAGCTTCGAGACGGCATATAGGAGCTCCTATAATTCACCCCTCCACTTT.

CDR3 coding DNA: TGTGCCAGCAGCATGGGACTAGCGGGGGGGTCGGATACGCAGTATTTT. Its protein is CASSMGLAGGSDTQYF. The chain is built from TRBV7-2 and TRBJ2-3; 16 nucleotides match TRBD2. This CDR3 has 16 residues. The germline gives CDR1 SGHTA, CDR2 FQGNSA. Trimming at V came to 5 bases and at J to 6 bases, leaving 5 bases not matched to a gene. The full variable domain, in which reference TRBV7-2 and TRBJ2-3 provide the parts outside the CDR3, is GAGVSQSPSNKVTEKGKDVELRCDPISGHTALYWYRQSLGQGLEFLIYFQGNSAPDKSGLPSDRFSAERTGGSVSTLTIQRTQQEDSAVYLCASSMGLAGGSDTQYFGPGTRLTVL.

This clone has only a few counts. The chain has TRBV5-6 and TRBJ2-3; TRBD1 matches at 8 bases. Per germline, CDR1 SGHDT and CDR2 YYEEEE. The CDR3 spans 16 residues. Trimming cost V 6 bases and J 3 bases; bases outside gene matches: 12. The DNA of the CDR3 is TGTGCCAGCACCTTACTCGGACAGGGATTAACAGATACGCAGTATTTT. Translated: CASTLLGQGLTDTQYF.

The chain couples TRBV10-3 to TRBJ2-1; 8 nucleotides agree with TRBD2. Per the germline V gene, CDR1 is ENHRY and CDR2 is SYGVKD. CDR3 length: 12 amino acids. Losses at the gene ends were 8 bases for V and 9 bases for J; bases not matched to a gene: 6. CDR3 DNA: TGTGCCATCGGAGGCGGGAGGCCTGAGCAGTTCTTC. Amino acid sequence: CAIGGGRPEQFF.

In regard to this clone: Other DNA sequences in this sample translate to the same CDR3. The chain joins TRBV18 to TRBJ1-2; TRBD1 might be the D (6 bases). The length of the CDR3 is 13 residues. Germline-derived CDR1 and CDR2 are KGHSH and LQKENI. Between the trimmed V and J ends, which lost 2 bases and 2 bases, there was a span of 6 bases. The CDR3 region has the DNA TGTGCCAGCTCACCAGACAGGAACTATGGCTACACCTTC. Protein: CASSPDRNYGYTF.

The chain joins TRBV7-2 to TRBJ1-2; D uncertain. V lost 5 bases to trimming and J lost 8 bases, with 9 bases between them. Germline-derived CDR1 and CDR2 are SGHTA and FQGNSA. CDR3 length: 11 residues. This chain's CDR3 is CASSRLGGYTF. The CDR3 DNA sequence: TGTGCCAGCAGCCGACTAGGAGGCTACACCTTC.

The rearrangement uses TRBV5-1 and TRBJ2-7; 11 nucleotides match TRBD2. V lost 4 bases to trimming and J lost 4 bases; unmatched junction nucleotides: 7. CDR1 is SGHRS and CDR2 is YFSETQ in the germline V gene. This CDR3 is built from 15 residues. CDR3 residues: CASSPLAGGHYEQYF. The DNA for the CDR3 is TGCGCCAGCAGCCCGCTAGCGGGAGGACATTACGAGCAGTACTTC.